These T cell receptor beta chains were read from a single sample in a study of blood T cell repertoires in COVID-19. Sequencing used immunoSEQ multiplex PCR; TCRdb keeps in-frame clones, though not all of them. This sample carries about 130,000 clones, approximately 82% of them seen once, and the ten largest clones take about 4%. Sequencing used peripheral blood. These TCRs come from a woman aged 50 to 65 with acute or convalescent COVID-19. Both conserved end residues are part of each CDR3. Each record gives: V gene, clone size, J gene, D gene, CDR3 protein, CDR3 DNA. D genes are given only for firm matches. The size entry is marked missing in some rows and otherwise reads once, few, many or a size class.

>TRBV3-1/TRBV3-2|-|TRBJ1-2|-
CASSQDRWAEVTF
TGTGCCAGCAGCCAAGATAGATGGGCGGAGGTCACCTTC
>TRBV18|-|TRBJ2-3|-
CASSPSSDTQYF
TGTGCCAGCTCACCGTCTTCGGATACGCAGTATTTT
>TRBV5-1|-|TRBJ1-1|-
CASSFDTGAGTEAFF
TGCGCCAGCAGCTTTGATACGGGTGCGGGCACTGAAGCTTTCTTT
>TRBV5-1|-|TRBJ2-1|TRBD2
CASSLEAGTSFEQFF
TGCGCCAGCAGCTTGGAGGCCGGGACTAGCTTTGAGCAGTTCTTC
>TRBV7-9|once|TRBJ1-2|TRBD1
CASSLGDSSNYGYTF
TGTGCCAGCAGCTTAGGGGACAGCTCTAACTATGGCTACACCTTC
>TRBV7-9|-|TRBJ2-3|TRBD2
CASSPTSGRAGTDTQYF
TGTGCCAGCAGCCCGACTAGCGGGAGGGCCGGCACAGATACGCAGTATTTT
>TRBV5-1|-|TRBJ2-3|-
CASSSQGSRADTQYF
TGCGCCAGCAGCTCACAGGGTTCCAGGGCAGATACGCAGTATTTT
>TRBV14|once|TRBJ2-4|-
CASSQGLAKNIQYF
TGTGCCAGCAGCCAAGGACTAGCCAAAAACATTCAGTACTTC
>TRBV7-2|-|TRBJ2-1|-
CASSRPPLGDNEQFF
TGTGCCAGCAGCCGGCCCCCCCTAGGGGACAATGAGCAGTTCTTC
>TRBV7-9|-|TRBJ1-5|-
CASSLTGGGHQPQHF
TGTGCCAGCAGCCTCACGGGGGGGGGTCATCAGCCCCAGCATTTT
>TRBV29-1|-|TRBJ2-2|TRBD2
CSVRTSGGAYSGELFF
TGCAGCGTGCGGACTAGCGGGGGGGCCTACTCCGGGGAGCTGTTTTTT
>TRBV3-1/TRBV3-2|-|TRBJ1-6|-
CASSQETGFSPLHF
TGTGCCAGCAGCCAGGAGACAGGATTTTCACCCCTCCACTTT
>TRBV10-3|-|TRBJ2-1|-
CAISESNEGFYNEQFF
TGTGCCATCAGTGAGTCAAACGAGGGATTCTACAATGAGCAGTTCTTC
>TRBV11-3|-|TRBJ2-3|TRBD1
CASSLPGQGGTDTQYF
TGTGCCAGCAGCTTACCGGGACAGGGGGGCACAGATACGCAGTATTTT
>TRBV12-3/TRBV12-4|-|TRBJ2-7|-
CASASTDSYEQYF
TGTGCCAGCGCCTCTACCGATTCCTACGAGCAGTACTTC
>TRBV29-1|-|TRBJ2-1|TRBD2
CSTLAGGTYNEQFF
TGCAGCACCCTTGCGGGGGGCACCTACAATGAGCAGTTCTTC
>TRBV6-6|once|TRBJ1-5|TRBD1
CASRRRQGDQPQHF
TGTGCCAGCAGGCGTAGACAGGGGGATCAGCCCCAGCATTTT
>TRBV9|-|TRBJ2-1|TRBD2
CASSVSGGSSYNEQFF
TGTGCCAGCAGCGTATCCGGGGGGAGCTCCTACAATGAGCAGTTCTTC
>TRBV19|-|TRBJ2-1|TRBD1
CASCAGGTGDNEQFF
TGTGCCAGTTGTGCCGGAGGGACAGGGGACAATGAGCAGTTCTTC
>TRBV6-6|-|TRBJ1-1|-
CASSYNSNTEAFF
TGTGCCAGCAGTTACAACTCCAACACTGAAGCTTTCTTT
>TRBV24-1|-|TRBJ2-2|TRBD1
CATSDSRQGATGELFF
TGTGCCACCAGTGATTCTAGGCAGGGGGCTACCGGGGAGCTGTTTTTT
>TRBV18|-|TRBJ1-3|-
CASSRDRIGYTIYF
TGTGCCAGCTCACGTGACAGAATTGGTTACACCATATATTTT
>TRBV5-4|few|TRBJ1-6|TRBD1
CASSNTGEVAPLHF
TGTGCCAGCAGTAATACAGGGGAGGTGGCACCCCTCCACTTT
>TRBV27|-|TRBJ1-1|-
CASRGFNTEAFF
TGTGCCAGCCGAGGATTCAACACTGAAGCTTTCTTT
>TRBV10-2|-|TRBJ2-2|TRBD1
CASRETGGIGELFF
TGCGCCAGCAGGGAGACAGGGGGGATCGGGGAGCTGTTTTTT
>TRBV5-1|few|TRBJ2-5|-
CASSFGVAETQYF
TGCGCCAGCAGCTTCGGAGTCGCCGAGACCCAGTACTTC
>TRBV3-1/TRBV3-2|-|TRBJ1-1|-
CASSQATRGEAFF
TGTGCCAGCAGCCAAGCAACTCGCGGTGAAGCTTTCTTT
>TRBV21-1|-|TRBJ1-4|-
CASSPRDSRRGTNEKLFF
TGTGCCAGCAGCCCCCGGGACAGTCGAAGGGGAACTAATGAAAAACTGTTTTTT